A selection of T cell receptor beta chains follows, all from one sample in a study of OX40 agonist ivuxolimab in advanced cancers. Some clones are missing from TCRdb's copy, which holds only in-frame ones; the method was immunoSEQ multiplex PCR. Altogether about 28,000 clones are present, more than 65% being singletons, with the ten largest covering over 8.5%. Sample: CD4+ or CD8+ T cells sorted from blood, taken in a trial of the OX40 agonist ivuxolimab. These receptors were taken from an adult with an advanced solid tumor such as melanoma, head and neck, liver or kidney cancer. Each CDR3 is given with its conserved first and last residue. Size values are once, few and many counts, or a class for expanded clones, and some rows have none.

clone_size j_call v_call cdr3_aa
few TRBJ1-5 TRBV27 CASRIQGWGQPQHF
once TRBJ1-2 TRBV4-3 CASSQDSYGYTF
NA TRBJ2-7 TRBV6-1 CASSVRQGNEQYF
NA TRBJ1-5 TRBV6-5 CASRFTHDSNQPQHF
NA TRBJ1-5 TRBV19 CASSPWNQPQHF
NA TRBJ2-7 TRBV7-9 CASSLGQMYEQYF
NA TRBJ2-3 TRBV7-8 CASSLVWVGTSGGPSTDTQYF
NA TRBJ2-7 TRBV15 CATSRVGGRGEQYF
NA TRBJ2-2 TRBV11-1 CASSQSSGGLYTGELFF
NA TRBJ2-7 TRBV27 CASSPQSAPSTYEQYF
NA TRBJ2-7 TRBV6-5 CASSYGIGIDEQYF
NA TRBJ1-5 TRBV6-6 CASRPSGQGGEKPQHF
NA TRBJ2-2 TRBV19 CASSIGREVAGELFF
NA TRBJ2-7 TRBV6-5 CASSPGQGVYEQYF
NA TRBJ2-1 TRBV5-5 CASSFLVYNEQFF
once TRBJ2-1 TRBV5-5 CASSYRQGNNEQFF
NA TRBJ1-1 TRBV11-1 CASSPKLGRDATEAFF
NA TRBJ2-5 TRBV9 CASSPFGYQETQYF
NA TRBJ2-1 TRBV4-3 CASSQGIEQFF
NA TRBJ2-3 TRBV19 CASSMPRASGFSTDTQYF
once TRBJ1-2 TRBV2 CASSDQGRANYGYTF
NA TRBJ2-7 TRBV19 CATYSTGEKSSYEQYF
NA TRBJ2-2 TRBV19 CASRPASLTGELFF
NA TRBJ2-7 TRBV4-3 CASSYRTSGSYEQYF
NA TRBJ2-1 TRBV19 CASSMGASGGGEQFF
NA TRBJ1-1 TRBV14 CASSPIRSDTMNTEAFF
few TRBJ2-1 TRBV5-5 CASSLGLAGEQFF
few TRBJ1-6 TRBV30 CAWSRTESPLHF
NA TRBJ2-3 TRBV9 CASSPRQGSTDTQYF
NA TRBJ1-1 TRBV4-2 CASGPQATRNTEAFF
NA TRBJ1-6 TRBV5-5 CASSSSPGQGGSPLHF
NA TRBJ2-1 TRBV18 CASSLNNEQFF
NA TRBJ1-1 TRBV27 CASSLSTPRFATEAFF
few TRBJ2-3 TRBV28 CASSGNWGDRGGTDTQYF
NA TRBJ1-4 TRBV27 CASSLSGTGSNEKLFF
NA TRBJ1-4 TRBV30 CAWSVGGGNGEKLFF
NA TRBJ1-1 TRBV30 CAWSVAGPTEAFF
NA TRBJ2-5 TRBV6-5 CASSSRDSLQETQYF
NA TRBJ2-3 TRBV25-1 CASSGTSSTSTDTQYF
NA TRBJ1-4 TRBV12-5 CASGLADDVGRGYIFNEKLFF
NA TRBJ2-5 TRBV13 CASSLGGLRSHETQYF
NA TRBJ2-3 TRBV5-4 CASSLHEGGRDTQYF
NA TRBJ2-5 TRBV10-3 CAISELQLAGGQETQYF
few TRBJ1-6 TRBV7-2 CASSPAGGHSPLHF
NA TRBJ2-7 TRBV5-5 CASSSTGGGEQYF
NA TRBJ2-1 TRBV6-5 CASSDAAYYNEQFF
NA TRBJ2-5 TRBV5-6 CASSLAAGRKAQYF
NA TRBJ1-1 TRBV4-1 CASSQLGMGTEAFF
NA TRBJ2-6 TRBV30 CAWSARASGANVLTF
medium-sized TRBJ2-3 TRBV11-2 CASSLGSGITDTQYF
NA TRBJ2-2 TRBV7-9 CASNPPGLGELFF